The T cell receptor (beta chain) under discussion was sequenced for a study of T cells in pancreatic ductal adenocarcinoma. CDR1 is SQVTM and CDR2 is ANQGSEA in the germline V gene. The CDR3 is 13 amino acids. V shed 6 bases, J shed 9 bases, and the junction held 5 bases outside the gene matches. Regarding the study as a whole: Blood had more productive templates and about 8-fold more unique clonotypes than tumor. Tumor and blood clonality did not differ significantly, about 0.12 versus 0.079.

Turning to this clone: Its antigen is not identified.

The repertoire was sequenced with immunoSEQ multiplex PCR; TCRdb's copy has only in-frame clones and lacks some. In the table there are over 90,000 clones, roughly 96% of which are singletons. The selected patients with pancreatic ductal adenocarcinoma had surgery but no neoadjuvant therapy. The chain combines TRBV29-1 with TRBJ2-1; 13 bases map to TRBD2. The sequenced material came from PBMCs. This clonotype was sampled from a human donor with pancreatic ductal adenocarcinoma. CDR3 bases: TGCAGCGTCGGACTAGCGGGAGAAAGTGAGCAGTTCTTC. Its translation is CSVGLAGESEQFF.